This T cell receptor beta chain is from a study of T cells in Graves' hyperthyroidism and ophthalmopathy. Study-level background: The authors collected peripheral blood at initial diagnosis, before any treatment. Overall study findings and caveats: Also found in blood were most expanded thyroid clonotypes above 0.001. In the analysis, a 13 V-J model separated ophthalmopathy from stable hyperthyroidism.

Participants, patients aged 18 to 65, had newly diagnosed hyperthyroidism with a duration under 2 months. As regards this clonotype: Its antigen remains unknown.

CDR1 and CDR2 (germline): MNHEY, SVGAGI. V lost 4 bases, J lost 0 bases, and 21 bases lay in between. The CDR3 contains 18 residues. Amplification yielded TCR beta CDR3 regions, with RNA transcripts as the source. HTBI primers were the set used in a first-round RT-PCR of the TCR CDR3. TCRdb re-called the multiplex PCR reads with MiXCR, one entry per CDR3 protein. The table includes just under 750,000 distinct CDR3 sequences, about a third detected once. Specimen: blood. J is TRBJ1-2 and V is TRBV6-5; D gene ambiguous. The clonotype originates from a woman in her 40s with Graves' hyperthyroidism. The CDR3 here is CASSLEASFESANYGYTF. The CDR3 DNA is TGTGCCAGCAGTTTGGAGGCTTCCTTTGAGTCGGCTAACTATGGCTACACCTTC.